This paragraph reports one TCR beta chain. Antigen unknown. These data originate in a study of cytomegalovirus exposure and HLA in healthy donors. The PCR used 60 Vbeta and 13 Jbeta primers. Generated by immunoSEQ multiplex PCR, the TCRdb table keeps only in-frame clones and is missing some. The data contain about 57,000 clones, roughly four fifths of them singletons. Points from the study as a whole: The investigators catalogued 150 to 200 TCR beta chains as cytomegalovirus-associated.

Germline V gene sequence: CDR1 MNHEY, CDR2 SVGAGI. V gave up 8 bases and J gave up 9 bases, with 23 bases separating them. CDR3 length: 15 amino acids. The chain has TRBV6-5 and TRBJ2-1; possible D gene TRBD2, 7 bases. The clonotype originates from a young man in good health and CMV-seronegative. The sample was PBMCs. CDR3 residues: CASGSGGLGSGEQFF. DNA of the CDR3: TGTGCCAGCGGCTCCGGGGGGCTTGGGTCTGGTGAGCAGTTCTTC.